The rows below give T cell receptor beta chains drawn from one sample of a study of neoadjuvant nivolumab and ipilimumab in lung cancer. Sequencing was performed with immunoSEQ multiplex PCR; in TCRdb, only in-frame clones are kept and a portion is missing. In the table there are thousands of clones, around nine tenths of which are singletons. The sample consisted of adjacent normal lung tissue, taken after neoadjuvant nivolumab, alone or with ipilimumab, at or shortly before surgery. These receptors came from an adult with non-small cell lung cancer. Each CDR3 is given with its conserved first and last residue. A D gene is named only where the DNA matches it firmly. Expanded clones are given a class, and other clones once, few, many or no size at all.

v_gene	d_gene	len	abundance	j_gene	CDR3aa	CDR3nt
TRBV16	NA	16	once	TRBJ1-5	CASSHIQAPSNQPQHF	TGTGCCAGCAGCCACATACAGGCACCTAGCAATCAGCCCCAGCATTTT
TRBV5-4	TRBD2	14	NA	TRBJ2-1	CASSFEAGSNEQFF	TGTGCCAGCAGCTTTGAAGCGGGAAGTAATGAGCAGTTCTTC
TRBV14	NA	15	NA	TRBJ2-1	CASSPGPYSYNEQFF	TGTGCCAGCAGCCCCGGACCCTACTCCTACAATGAGCAGTTCTTC
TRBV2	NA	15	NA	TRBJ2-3	CASSGQGGSADTQYF	TGTGCCAGCAGTGGTCAGGGGGGATCGGCAGATACGCAGTATTTT
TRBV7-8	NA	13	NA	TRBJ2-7	CASSLRHWDEQYF	TGTGCCAGCAGCTTAAGACATTGGGACGAGCAGTACTTC
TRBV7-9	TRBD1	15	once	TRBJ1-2	CASSLVPGQGGGYTF	TGTGCCAGCAGCTTAGTCCCGGGACAGGGCGGCGGCTACACCTTC
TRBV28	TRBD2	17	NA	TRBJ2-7	CASSLSGLAGGAYEQYF	TGTGCCAGCAGTTTATCGGGACTAGCGGGAGGCGCCTACGAGCAGTACTTC
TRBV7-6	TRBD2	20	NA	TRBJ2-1	CASSPLGLAGRPRSYNEQFF	TGTGCCAGCAGCCCGTTAGGGCTAGCGGGACGTCCCCGCTCCTACAATGAGCAGTTCTTC
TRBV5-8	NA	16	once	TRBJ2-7	CASSRPIGTSPYEQYF	TGTGCCAGCAGCCGTCCAATCGGGACGTCGCCCTACGAGCAGTACTTC
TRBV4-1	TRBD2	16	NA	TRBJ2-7	CASSQDRASGGYEQYF	TGCGCCAGCAGCCAAGATAGGGCTAGCGGGGGCTACGAGCAGTACTTC
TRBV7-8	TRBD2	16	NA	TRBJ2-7	CASSSGTSGSPYEQYF	TGTGCCAGCAGCTCGGGGACTAGCGGGTCCCCCTACGAGCAGTACTTC
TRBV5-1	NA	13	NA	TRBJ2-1	CASSLPDPKWQFF	TGCGCCAGCAGCCTCCCGGACCCGAAGTGGCAGTTCTTC
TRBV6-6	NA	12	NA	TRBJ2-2	CASSSNGGELFF	TGTGCCAGCAGTTCGAACGGCGGGGAGCTGTTTTTT
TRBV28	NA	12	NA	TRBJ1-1	CASRVGSTEAFF	TGTGCCAGCAGGGTTGGCTCTACTGAAGCTTTCTTT
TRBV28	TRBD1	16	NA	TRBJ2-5	CASSPGQGPYQETQYF	TGTGCCAGCAGCCCCGGACAGGGACCATACCAAGAGACCCAGTACTTC
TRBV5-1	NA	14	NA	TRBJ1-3	CASSLQSAGNTIYF	TGCGCCAGCAGCCTACAGTCGGCAGGAAACACCATATATTTT
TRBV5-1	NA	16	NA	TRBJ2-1	CASSFEQKKAYNEQFF	TGCGCCAGCAGCTTCGAACAGAAAAAAGCATACAATGAGCAGTTCTTC
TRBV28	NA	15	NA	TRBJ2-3	CASSKRTQLTDTQYF	TGTGCCAGCAGTAAGAGGACGCAATTGACAGATACGCAGTATTTT
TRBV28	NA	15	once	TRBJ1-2	CASSPSGTYNYGYTF	TGTGCCAGCAGTCCCTCAGGGACCTATAACTATGGCTACACCTTC
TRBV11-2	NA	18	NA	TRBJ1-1	CASSFGRGGRAPNTEAFF	TGTGCCAGCAGCTTTGGGAGGGGAGGTAGGGCACCGAACACTGAAGCTTTCTTT
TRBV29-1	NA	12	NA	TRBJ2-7	CSVEGLTYEQYF	TGCAGCGTTGAGGGCTTGACCTACGAGCAGTACTTC
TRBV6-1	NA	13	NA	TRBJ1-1	CASRPSGRLEAFF	TGTGCCAGCAGGCCGTCGGGTAGACTGGAAGCTTTCTTT
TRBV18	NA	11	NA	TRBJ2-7	CASPPLARQYF	TGTGCCAGCCCCCCTCTAGCGAGGCAGTACTTC
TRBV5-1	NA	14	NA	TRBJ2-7	CASSRDGQRYEQYF	TGCGCCAGCAGCCGTGACGGCCAGCGATACGAGCAGTACTTC
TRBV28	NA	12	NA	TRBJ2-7	CASKQGPYEQYF	TGTGCCAGCAAGCAGGGGCCGTACGAGCAGTACTTC
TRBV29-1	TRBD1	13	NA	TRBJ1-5	CSVQGGGNQPQHF	TGCAGCGTTCAGGGGGGCGGCAATCAGCCCCAGCATTTT
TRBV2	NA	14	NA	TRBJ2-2	CASSIRGPTGELFF	TGTGCCAGCAGTATAAGGGGACCGACCGGGGAGCTGTTTTTT
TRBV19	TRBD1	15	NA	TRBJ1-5	CASSIGRTGNQPQHF	TGTGCCAGTAGTATAGGCAGGACAGGGAATCAGCCCCAGCATTTT
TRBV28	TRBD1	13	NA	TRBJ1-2	CASSTRTGGGYTF	TGTGCCAGCAGTACCCGGACAGGAGGTGGCTACACCTTC
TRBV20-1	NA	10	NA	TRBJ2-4	CSVFQNIQYF	TGCAGTGTTTTCCAAAACATTCAGTACTTC
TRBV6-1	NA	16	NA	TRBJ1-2	CASSERRTGPNYGYTF	TGTGCCAGCAGTGAAAGAAGAACAGGGCCTAACTATGGCTACACCTTC
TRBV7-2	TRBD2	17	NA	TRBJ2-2	CASSARPAGGNTGELFF	TGTGCCAGCAGCGCCCGGCCGGCGGGAGGGAACACCGGGGAGCTGTTTTTT
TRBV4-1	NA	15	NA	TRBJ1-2	CASSQAVRGPGGYTF	TGCGCCAGCAGCCAAGCCGTTCGGGGTCCGGGTGGCTACACCTTC
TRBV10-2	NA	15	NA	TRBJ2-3	CASSEWGGIGDTQYF	TGCGCCAGCAGTGAGTGGGGCGGGATCGGAGATACGCAGTATTTT
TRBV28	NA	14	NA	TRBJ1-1	CASSSSGVYSEAFF	TGTGCCAGCAGTTCGTCAGGGGTTTACTCTGAAGCTTTCTTT
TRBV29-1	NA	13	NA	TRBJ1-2	CSVGSAAIYGYTF	TGCAGCGTTGGATCGGCAGCCATTTATGGCTACACCTTC
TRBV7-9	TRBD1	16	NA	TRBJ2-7	CASSPPPDRSSYEQYF	TGTGCCAGCAGCCCACCCCCGGACAGGAGCTCCTACGAGCAGTACTTC
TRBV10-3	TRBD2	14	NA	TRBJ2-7	CAISVSGSESEQYF	TGTGCCATCAGTGTTAGCGGGAGTGAAAGCGAGCAGTACTTC
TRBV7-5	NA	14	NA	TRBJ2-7	CVRSLRGENYEQYF	TGTGTCAGAAGCTTAAGGGGTGAAAACTACGAGCAGTACTTC
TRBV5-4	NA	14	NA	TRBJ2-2	CASSSQGRTGELFF	TGTGCCAGCAGCTCCCAGGGGAGGACCGGGGAGCTGTTTTTT
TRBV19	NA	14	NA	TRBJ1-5	CASRGQSPNQPQHF	TGTGCCAGCCGAGGACAGTCCCCTAATCAGCCCCAGCATTTT
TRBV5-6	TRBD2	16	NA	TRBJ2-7	CASRDRTSGSGYEQYF	TGTGCCAGCAGAGATAGGACTAGCGGGAGTGGGTACGAGCAGTACTTC